This TCR beta chain was captured by sequencing in a study of cytomegalovirus exposure and HLA in healthy donors (dated 2017 in TCRdb). Looking at the study overall: In an earlier analysis of approximately 500 of the donors, approximately 260 Gb of sequence data and some 100 million unique TCR beta sequences from about 180 million T cells were reported. Among roughly 400 genotyped donors of the cohort, an average of around 250,000 unique TCR beta nucleotide sequences was sequenced per donor, of which 15% to 20% were non-productive. A handful of DR-DQ haplotypes were handled as single units for association and clustering because linkage in the cohort was strong. In the later analysis, no new phenotypic data were used to find candidate immune exposures; instead, reliance was placed on TCR beta sequences and their occurrence across donors. All discovery cohort repertoires had been generated using a single sequencing platform. In a later genetic analysis, genome-wide SNP genotypes for about 55% of the 666 donors were used, and that subset was treated as a discovery cohort. The aim of the study was to test whether cataloging public T cell receptors could identify signatures of past pathogen exposure. To study patterns of TCR occurrence, a later analysis re-analyzed previously published TCR beta repertoires from around 670 donors and added high-resolution HLA genotyping. Typing coverage differed by locus: A, B, C, DRB1 and DQB1 were typed in about 629-640 donors, DQA1 in 522, DPA1 in some 610, and DPB1 in around 440. An early release covering roughly 600 HLA-typed donors comprised 250 to 350 gigabases of sequencing data and around 86 million unique TCR sequences. In addition to the first cohort of 666 subjects, a separate validation cohort of approximately 120 different subjects was used. The genetic ancestry cluster associated with self-reported Caucasian donors included 80% to 90% of the 398 genotyped donors. HLA typing covered class I and class II loci at four-digit resolution. Donor age, sex, ethnicity and CMV serostatus were collected together with the repertoire data. An earlier analysis of around 540 of the donors applied high-throughput TCR beta sequencing to assess whether each TCR beta V gene segment acted as functional or pseudogenic. High-throughput TCR immunosequencing, statistical association of individual TCRs with disease status, and machine learning were combined to predict cytomegalovirus infection status. Using immunosequencing, the study profiled T cell repertoires from fewer than 850 subjects and related those repertoires to cytomegalovirus serostatus. Results the study describes overall, beyond this receptor: In a later analysis, about 16,000 TCR beta sequences were associated with specific HLA alleles at a false discovery rate of 0.05. According to a later analysis, TCR association rates differed among HLA loci, with DRB1 alleles showing the most associated TCRs and HLA-C alleles showing the fewest. Broadly in line with IMGT annotations, most TCR beta V segments showed up in productive rearrangements about 87% or about 30% of the time in an earlier analysis of approximately 640 of the donors. Most TCR sequences were observed very rarely across donors, whereas some public TCRs were present in many individuals. Compared with equally common non-associated chains, HLA-associated TCR beta chains in a later analysis were more clonally expanded and had lower generation probabilities. The cohort was sequenced for TCR beta chains only, and without alpha or paired-chain data the features that could be detected were limited. A cluster of highly shared sequence variants was judged likely to be a technical artifact of the sequencing pipeline. The authors suggested that the approach could potentially be generalized to other disease states and immunological phenotypes. A later genetic analysis associated a missense DCLRE1C variant with V-gene and J-gene trimming of TCR beta chains, and an independent cohort replicated the association. Linkage disequilibrium might explain the correlated functional status among segregating V segments, but an unknown experimental factor could not be ruled out. The classifier was reported to diagnose cytomegalovirus status with high specificity and sensitivity in both the original cohort and the validation cohort. In the study, approximately 160 TCR beta chains were listed as associated with cytomegalovirus. When HLA alleles, especially DR and DQ, strongly co-occurred, TCR associations were difficult to assign to individual alleles. A later analysis found that most CMV-associated TCR beta chains appeared HLA-restricted, with HLA associations seemingly driven largely by CMV exposure. A later genetic analysis reported fewer N-insertions in productive TCRs among donors in an Asian-associated ancestry cluster than the roughly 700-donor mean. Sequencing depth was assumed to be roughly uniform across donors in the presence/absence analyses, though that assumption may not hold. Because counts were too low, around 17 rarely observed V segments, including chromosome 9 orphons, were left out of the earlier analysis of roughly 600 of the donors. A further reported finding was that TCR beta sequences accurately predicted the HLA-A and HLA-B alleles for most subjects in the first cohort. Immune exposure information for the cohort was limited to CMV serostatus. In vitro tests confirmed that a few of the cytomegalovirus-associated TCR beta chains recognize cytomegalovirus antigens. HLA typing was unavailable for some donors at each locus, so association tests used only the typed subset. According to a later analysis, parvovirus B19, influenza, CMV and Epstein-Barr virus appeared linked to several top co-occurrence clusters. Because the 87-base-pair reads could not distinguish some IMGT-functional V segments, including TRBV6-2 and TRBV6-3, those segments were excluded.

The trim is 5 bases for V and 8 bases for J, with a gap of 16 bases between the germline ends. From a lookup of the germline V gene, CDR1 and CDR2 are SGHVS and FQNEAQ. From its cysteine to its phenylalanine, the CDR3 spans 13 amino acids. The only DNA kept is the CDR3, 39 bases in frame from the first base. There are a few counts of this clone. Its antigen specificity is not known. No clone much larger than this one lies a single base away; base qualities are absent. Receptor amplification or capture employed the immunoSEQ multiplex PCR assay. For the multiplex PCR, a mixture combining 60 forward primers for TCR Vbeta segments and 13 reverse primers for TCR Jbeta segments was used. The CDR3 region of rearranged TCR beta genes was amplified from genomic DNA with a multiplex PCR assay. The amplified TCR beta libraries were sequenced on the Illumina HiSeq System as 87-base-pair reads. From the authors' description of their analysis: A later analysis counted approximately 84 million unique TCR beta chains across the 650 to 700 repertoires, and some 12 million of these chains were shared by at least two donors. To remove PCR and sequencing errors, raw reads were error-corrected and collapsed into unique sequences using a nearest-neighbor algorithm that merged closely related sequences. CDR3 sequences were aligned to IMGT reference sequences to assign V, D and J gene segments. For a sequence to be retained, a match of at least six nucleotides to both a V gene segment and a J gene segment was required. A rearrangement counted as productive if the CDR3 had no stop codons and remained in frame with V and J, and every other rearrangement counted as non-productive. CDR3 was defined by IMGT convention, running from the second conserved V-encoded cysteine to the conserved J-encoded phenylalanine. In an earlier analysis of more than 550 of the donors, sequences lacking an unambiguous match to a single V gene segment were excluded. An earlier analysis of 500 to 700 of the donors classified V segments as functional when productive rearrangements were above 56.7% and as segregating when the standard deviation between donors was above 5%. To diagnose cytomegalovirus status from the catalog of TCR beta chain sequences, a statistical classification framework was built. V and J gene assignment, in a later analysis, came from comparing TCR nucleotide sequences with IMGT/GENE-DB human TR gene sequences. Using the TCRdist pipeline, a later analysis assigned CDR3 sequences along with most-parsimonious VDJ recombination scenarios. In a later analysis, every TCR beta chain was defined by the combination of its CDR3 amino acid sequence and its V-gene family, and reads without a unique V-gene family were dropped. A later analysis removed 592 highly shared, low-generation-probability nucleotide sequences to deal with suspected cross-contamination and a sequencing artifact. For each public chain, a later analysis derived a clonal expansion index from normalized ranks of inferred template counts within each repertoire. In a later analysis, generation probabilities were computed using a VDJ recombination model fitted to out-of-frame rearrangements, and the results were checked against IGoR. In a later analysis, TCR-TCR, TCR-HLA and TCR-CMV co-occurrence was scored with hypergeometric tests, and a repertoire-size bias correction was applied to TCR pairs. False discovery rates were estimated in a later analysis by permuting HLA or CMV assignments 20 times. In a later analysis, co-occurring TCRs were grouped using DBSCAN, and TCRdist sequence similarity was added for clustering within HLA-allele-positive subsets. For co-occurrence clustering, repertoires with fewer than 30,000 or more than 120,000 public chains were excluded, along with four to six repertoires with anomalous nucleotide sharing. Imported from immuneACCESS, the table was reduced by TCRdb to in-frame sequences with V and J called. These copies leave out some clones; in studies compared against another copy, an unresolved V gene accounts for under half, and the cause of the remainder is not known. The V and J calls and clone size are taken from that table; D and trimming were inferred from the DNA. The sample records approximately 150,000 clones, around four fifths of which are singletons. The ten top clones hold roughly 13% of the sample.

The cohort was made up of approximately 700 healthy bone marrow donors. All cohort members were sampled while nominally healthy, although unrecorded immune exposures were likely present. The donor was CMV seropositive and was included in the group of around 300 seropositive cohort members. A peripheral blood sample was provided by each donor, and peripheral blood mononuclear cells were used for TCR beta sequencing. The Qiagen DNeasy Blood Extraction Kit was used to extract genomic DNA from the blood cell samples. The V and J segments used are TRBV7-8 and TRBJ2-7, with TRBD1 tentatively as D gene (5 bases match). The receptor's source is a woman aged 45 to 65 in good health and CMV-seropositive. The sequenced material came from PBMCs. The DNA reads as follows: TGTGCCAGCAGCCCCGGCCCTCAGGGCAAGCAGTACTTC. This codes for CASSPGPQGKQYF.